These 26 T cell receptor beta chains originate from one sample sequenced in a study of CD8 T cells in ankylosing spondylitis. Using its own MiXCR run on the 5' RACE reads, TCRdb lists one record per CDR3 protein. The sample has about 210,000 distinct CDR3 sequences, 8.2% seen once; the top ten hold about 5%. Sequencing used blood, either unsorted or a sorted T cell fraction (not recorded which). The receptors were gathered from a female donor with ankylosing spondylitis or in good health (not recorded which).

This clonotype occurred many times. This chain joins TRBV20-1 and TRBJ2-3; TRBD2 aligns across 11 bases. The CDR3 is made up of 15 amino acids. After removal of 6 bases from V and 4 bases from J, the junction contained 9 bases not matched to a gene. CDR1 and CDR2 (germline): DFQATT, SNEGSKA (reference sequence). The CDR3 coding sequence is TGCAGTGCCCGCCTTTTAGCGGGAGGGCCAGATACGCAGTATTTT. Its translation: CSARLLAGGPDTQYF.

This clonotype was counted ten times or more. The chain uses TRBV4-3 and TRBJ1-4; D remains unclear. Per the germline V gene, CDR1 is LGHNA and CDR2 is YSLEER. V lost 1 base and J 0 bases, leaving 12 bases between the germline ends. The CDR3 covers 17 residues. The CDR3 DNA reads TGCGCCAGCAGCCAAGTGGTAGGGCGGTCAACTAATGAAAAACTGTTTTTT. The encoded protein is CASSQVVGRSTNEKLFF.

This clonotype has ten or more counts. The chain has TRBV19 and TRBJ1-5, with a possible D match to TRBD1 (5 bases). The CDR3 is 14 residues long. V was pared by 8 bases and J by 3 bases, with 14 bases between. Per the germline V gene, CDR1 is LNHDA and CDR2 is SQIVND (reference sequence). The CDR3 here is CASSGGGVNQPQHF. In DNA, the CDR3 is TGTGCCAGTTCCGGCGGGGGGGTCAATCAGCCCCAGCATTTT.

The rearrangement joins TRBV7-4 to TRBJ2-4, with 8 bases that match TRBD2. V trimming: 5 bases; J trimming: 0 bases; junction bases outside the gene matches: 12. The CDR3 totals 18 residues. CDR1 and CDR2 from the germline V gene are SGHVT and SQSDAQ. The CDR3 reads CASSKGRRAGVAKNIQYF. As DNA, the CDR3 is TGTGCCAGCAGCAAAGGACGGAGAGCGGGAGTAGCCAAAAACATTCAGTACTTC. Looking up the rest from reference TRBV7-4 and TRBJ2-4 gives the full variable domain: GAGVSQSPRYKVAKRGRDVALRCDSISGHVTLYWYRQTLGQGSEVLTYSQSDAQRDKSGRPSGRFSAERPERSVSTLKIQRTEQGDSAVYLCASSKGRRAGVAKNIQYFGAGTRLSVL.

This clonotype was seen many times. The J gene is TRBJ2-3, the V gene TRBV5-1, with D possibly matching TRBD1 (5 bases). The CDR3 is made up of 15 amino acids. CDR1 and CDR2 (germline): SGHRS, YFSETQ. V was shortened by 6 bases and J by 0 bases, with 14 bases between the two germline ends. DNA for the CDR3: TGCGCCAGCAACCGTGGGGCGGCTAGCACAGATACGCAGTATTTT. Translated: CASNRGAASTDTQYF.

This clonotype was detected many times. The chain employs TRBV20-1 and TRBJ2-3; no definite D call. The V gene lost 3 bases and the J gene lost 4 bases, with 17 bases spanning the gap. Germline V lookup: CDR1 DFQATT, CDR2 SNEGSKA (reference sequence). The CDR3 is 15 amino acids. As DNA, the CDR3 is TGCAGTGCTAGGAGGAGCGCAAGCAATCCAGATACGCAGTATTTT. It translates to CSARRSASNPDTQYF.

In its sample, this clonotype was seen many times. The genes are TRBV5-1 and TRBJ2-3; D is unclear. Trimming removed 4 bases at V and 0 bases at J, with 12 bases between. The CDR3 spans 15 residues. CDR1 is SGHRS and CDR2 is YFSETQ in the germline V gene. CDR3 bases: TGCGCCAGCAGCCCGGCGTCGATCAGCACAGATACGCAGTATTTT. It translates to CASSPASISTDTQYF.

This clonotype appeared many times. This sequence joins TRBV27 and TRBJ2-1, with a tentative D call TRBD1 (6 bases). The germline gives CDR1 MNHEY, CDR2 SMNVEV (reference sequence). CDR3 length equals 15 residues. V lost 4 bases to trimming and J lost 5 bases, with 15 bases between them. CDR3 nucleotides: TGTGCCAGCAGTTCTCTTGGGACACCAAACAATGAGCAGTTCTTC. This gives the protein CASSSLGTPNNEQFF.

This clonotype was seen repeatedly, ten times or more. The chain uses TRBV7-8 and TRBJ2-7, with TRBD1 identical over 7 bases. Germline lookup yields CDR1 SGHVS and CDR2 FQNEAQ. V shed 5 bases and J 0 bases; nucleotides not matched to a gene: 10. CDR3 size: 16 residues. This CDR3 is CASSRAGTENSYEQYF. The CDR3 bases are TGTGCCAGCAGCCGCGCCGGGACAGAAAACTCCTACGAGCAGTACTTC.

Many counts were recorded for this clonotype. The chain carries TRBV28 and TRBJ2-7, with TRBD2 matching 9 bases. This CDR3 is 15 amino acids long. The ends lost 6 bases at V and 3 bases at J; junction bases unmatched: 9. CDR1 is MDHEN, CDR2 SYDVKM, per germline. The CDR3 reads CASSPPRTSVYEQYF. The CDR3 nucleotides are TGTGCCAGCAGCCCACCCCGGACTAGCGTCTACGAGCAGTACTTC.

In this sample, this clonotype turned up many times. This chain connects TRBV7-9 to TRBJ2-7; D is unclear. There are 14 residues in the CDR3. V dropped 1 base and J dropped 3 bases, with 10 bases sitting between them. Germline lookup yields CDR1 SEHNR and CDR2 FQNEAQ (reference sequence). In DNA, the CDR3 is TGTGCCAGCAGCTTAGGGCAGTCCGACTACGAGCAGTACTTC. This sequence encodes CASSLGQSDYEQYF.

Many counts were recorded for this clonotype. V is TRBV29-1 and J is TRBJ2-3; 9 nucleotides line up with TRBD2. The CDR3 length is 13 residues. The V and J ends lost 6 bases and 4 bases, in that order; junction bases with no gene match: 5. CDR1 and CDR2 from the germline V gene are SQVTM and ANQGSEA. For the CDR3, the DNA is TGCAGCGTGGGAGCTAGCGGGGCAGATACGCAGTATTTT. It is translated as CSVGASGADTQYF.

This chain links TRBV7-3 with TRBJ1-1; D is unresolved. V was trimmed by 2 bases and J by 4 bases, leaving 8 bases between them. Germline lookup yields CDR1 SGHTA and CDR2 FQGTGA. The length of the CDR3 is 13 residues. DNA for the CDR3: TGTGCCAGCAGCTTATTCGACACCACTGAAGCTTTCTTT. Translating it yields CASSLFDTTEAFF. Filled out from reference TRBV7-3 and TRBJ1-1, the complete variable domain reads GAGVSQTPSNKVTEKGKYVELRCDPISGHTALYWYRQSLGQGPEFLIYFQGTGAADDSGLPNDRFFAVRPEGSVSTLKIQRTERGDSAVYLCASSLFDTTEAFFGQGTRLTVV.

This clonotype was found many times. The chain links TRBV7-2 to TRBJ2-1; 10 bases align to TRBD2. The junction had 9 bases not matched to a gene; V was cut back by 2 bases and J by 8 bases. The CDR3 is 16 amino acids. Germline CDR1 is SGHTA and CDR2 is FQGNSA. The CDR3 DNA sequence: TGTGCCAGCAGCTTAAGGCCCGGGACTAGCGACCATGAGCAGTTCTTC. Its protein product is CASSLRPGTSDHEQFF. The full variable domain, with the rest looked up from reference TRBV7-2 and TRBJ2-1, is GAGVSQSPSNKVTEKGKDVELRCDPISGHTALYWYRQSLGQGLEFLIYFQGNSAPDKSGLPSDRFSAERTGGSVSTLTIQRTQQEDSAVYLCASSLRPGTSDHEQFFGPGTRLTVL.

Many counts were recorded for this clonotype. The V gene is TRBV9, the J gene TRBJ2-3; D may be TRBD1 (6 bases). The germline gives CDR1 SGDLS, CDR2 YYNGEE. Between the trimmed V and J ends, which lost 0 bases and 1 base, there was a span of 9 bases. CDR3 size: 15 residues. For the CDR3, the DNA is TGTGCCAGCAGCGTAGCAGGGGTGCGCACAGATACGCAGTATTTT. Its protein product is CASSVAGVRTDTQYF.

This clonotype was detected only a few times. The rearrangement joins TRBV7-9 to TRBJ2-1, with D uncertain. The CDR3 covers 13 residues. CDR1 and CDR2 from the germline V gene are SEHNR and FQNEAQ (reference sequence). V was shortened by 4 bases and J by 3 bases, with 7 bases between the two germline ends. The CDR3, as DNA: TGTGCCAGCAGCTCGCCGGACTACAATGAGCAGTTCTTC. Residues: CASSSPDYNEQFF.

At least ten counts were recorded for this clonotype. The V and J genes are TRBV4-3 and TRBJ2-7; D may correspond to TRBD1 or TRBD2 (5 bases each). The V gene lost 3 bases and the J gene lost 3 bases, with 18 bases spanning the gap. The CDR3 has 16 residues. Germline V gene sequence: CDR1 LGHNA, CDR2 YSLEER. CDR3 in DNA: TGCGCCAGCAGCCAGAGTTATGGGGGACCCAACTACGAGCAGTACTTC. Its translation: CASSQSYGGPNYEQYF.

Concerning this clonotype itself: It may be a read error: a sequence one base away is much more abundant. The chain uses TRBV7-8 and TRBJ2-7, with D uncertain. The length of the CDR3 is 13 residues. Trimming removed 7 bases from V and 2 bases from J, with 12 bases in between. Germline CDR1 reads SGHVS; CDR2 reads FQNEAQ. CDR3 sequence (DNA): TGTGCCAGCACCATTGGACCCACCTACGAGCAGTACTTC. It yields the protein CASTIGPTYEQYF.

This clonotype was counted ten times or more. The V gene is TRBV28, the J gene TRBJ2-7; the match to TRBD2 covers 8 bases. Germline assignment: CDR1 MDHEN and CDR2 SYDVKM. This CDR3 is 15 amino acids long. V lost 5 bases to trimming and J lost 3 bases; unmatched junction nucleotides: 9. CDR3 coding DNA: TGTGCCAGCAGTCCCCAAGAGGCGGGAGGCTACGAGCAGTACTTC. Amino acids: CASSPQEAGGYEQYF.

This clonotype was recorded many times. The rearrangement uses TRBV9 and TRBJ2-1; D gene uncertain. CDR1 SGDLS and CDR2 YYNGEE come from the germline V gene. The length of the CDR3 is 13 residues. V was cut by 0 bases and J by 7 bases, with 8 bases left in between. For the CDR3, the DNA is TGTGCCAGCAGCGTAGCTACCGATAATGAGCAGTTCTTC. This sequence encodes CASSVATDNEQFF.

This clonotype was counted at least ten times. The chain links TRBV29-1 to TRBJ2-1; D tentatively reads TRBD1 or TRBD2 (5 bases each). The germline CDR1 and CDR2 sequences are SQVTM and ANQGSEA. The CDR3 totals 13 residues. With 2 bases removed from V and 6 bases from J, the gap between germline ends came to 11 bases. The CDR3 region is CSVEKGGGNEQFF. In nucleotides, the CDR3 is TGCAGCGTTGAAAAAGGTGGGGGCAATGAGCAGTTCTTC.

Ten or more counts support this clonotype. This rearrangement joins TRBV20-1 to TRBJ2-2; 9 nucleotides agree with TRBD1. CDR3 length: 15 amino acids. Germline CDR1 is DFQATT and CDR2 is SNEGSKA (reference sequence). Losses at the gene ends were 5 bases for V and 1 base for J; bases not matched to a gene: 5. The CDR3 here is CSARTGERNTGELFF. In DNA, the CDR3 is TGCAGTGCTCGGACAGGGGAACGGAACACCGGGGAGCTGTTTTTT.

J is TRBJ1-2 and V is TRBV11-1, with 8 nucleotides matching TRBD1. The CDR3 totals 19 residues. CDR1 SGHAT and CDR2 FQDESV come from the germline V gene (reference sequence). The junction had 21 bases not matched to a gene; V was cut back by 2 bases and J by 7 bases. The CDR3 DNA reads TGTGCCAGCAGCTTAAACGACAGGGGAGTAGGTGGAGCGGCCGGTGGCTACACCTTC. Protein product: CASSLNDRGVGGAAGGYTF.

This clonotype occurred many times. The gene calls are TRBV7-3 and TRBJ2-7; D is unresolved. Trimming left V 10 bases short and J 4 bases short, with 17 bases between. CDR1 is SGHTA and CDR2 is FQGTGA in the germline V gene. The CDR3 sequence is 13 residues long. This CDR3 reads CATPEESAYEQYF. CDR3 nucleotide sequence: TGTGCCACCCCTGAGGAAAGCGCTTACGAGCAGTACTTC. Supplemented by reference TRBV7-3 and TRBJ2-7, the full variable domain reads GAGVSQTPSNKVTEKGKYVELRCDPISGHTALYWYRQSLGQGPEFLIYFQGTGAADDSGLPNDRFFAVRPEGSVSTLKIQRTERGDSAVYLCATPEESAYEQYFGPGTRLTVT.

The J gene is TRBJ2-2, the V gene TRBV5-1; TRBD1 matches 7 bases. CDR1 and CDR2 from the germline V gene are SGHRS and YFSETQ. CDR3 size: 14 residues. Trimming took 4 bases from V and 6 from J; bases not matched to a gene: 6. CDR3 amino acids: CASSPRDSSGELFF. In DNA form, the CDR3 reads TGCGCCAGCAGCCCCCGGGACAGTTCCGGGGAGCTGTTTTTT.

The count of this clonotype is one. Possible read error: a much larger clone is one base away. The CDR3 nucleotides read TGTGCCAGCAGTGATCTTTTCCGAGAGACCCAGTACTTC. Amino acids: CASSDLFRETQYF. The chain employs TRBV28 and TRBJ2-5; no firm D call. This CDR3 has 13 amino acids. V lost 5 bases and J 4 bases, leaving 11 bases between the germline ends. CDR1 is MDHEN, CDR2 SYDVKM, per germline.